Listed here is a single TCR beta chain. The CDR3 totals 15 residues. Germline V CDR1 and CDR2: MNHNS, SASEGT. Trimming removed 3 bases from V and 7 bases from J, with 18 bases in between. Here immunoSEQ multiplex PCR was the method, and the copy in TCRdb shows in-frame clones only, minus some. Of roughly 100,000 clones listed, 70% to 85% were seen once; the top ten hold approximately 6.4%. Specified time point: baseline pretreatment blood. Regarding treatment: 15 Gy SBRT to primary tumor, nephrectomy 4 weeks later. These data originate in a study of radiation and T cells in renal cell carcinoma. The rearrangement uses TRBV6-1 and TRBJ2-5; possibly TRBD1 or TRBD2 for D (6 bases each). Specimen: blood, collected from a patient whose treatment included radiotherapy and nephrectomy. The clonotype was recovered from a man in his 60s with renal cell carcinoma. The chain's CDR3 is CASSDGTWGAGTQYF. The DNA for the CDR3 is TGTGCCAGCAGTGATGGAACCTGGGGGGCCGGGACCCAGTACTTC.